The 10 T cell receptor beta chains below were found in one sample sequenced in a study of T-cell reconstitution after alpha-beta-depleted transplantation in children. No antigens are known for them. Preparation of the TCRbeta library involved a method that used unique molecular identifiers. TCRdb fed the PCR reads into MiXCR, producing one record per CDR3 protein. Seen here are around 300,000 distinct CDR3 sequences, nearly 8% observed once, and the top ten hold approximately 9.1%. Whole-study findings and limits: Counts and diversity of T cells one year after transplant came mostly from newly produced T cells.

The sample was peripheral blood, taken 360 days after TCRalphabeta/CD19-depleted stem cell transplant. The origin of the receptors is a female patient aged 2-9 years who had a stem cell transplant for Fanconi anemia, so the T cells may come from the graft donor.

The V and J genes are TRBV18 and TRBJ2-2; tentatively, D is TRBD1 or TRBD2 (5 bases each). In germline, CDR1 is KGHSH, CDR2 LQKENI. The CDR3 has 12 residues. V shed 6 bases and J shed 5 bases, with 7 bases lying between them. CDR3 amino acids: CASSRETGELFF. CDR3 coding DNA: TGTGCCAGCTCCAGGGAGACCGGGGAGCTGTTTTTT.

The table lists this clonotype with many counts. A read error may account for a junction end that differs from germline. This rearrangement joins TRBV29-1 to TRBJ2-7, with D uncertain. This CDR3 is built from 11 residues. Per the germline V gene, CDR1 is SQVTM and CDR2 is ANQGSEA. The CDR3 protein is CSAESSYEQYF. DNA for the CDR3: TGCAGCGCTGAATCCAGCTACGAGCAGTACTTC.

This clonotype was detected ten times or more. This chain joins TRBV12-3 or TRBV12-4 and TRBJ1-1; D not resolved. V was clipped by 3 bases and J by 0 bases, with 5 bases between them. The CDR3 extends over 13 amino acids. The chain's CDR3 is CASSFLMNTEAFF. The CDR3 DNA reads TGTGCCAGCAGTTTCCTCATGAACACTGAAGCTTTCTTT.

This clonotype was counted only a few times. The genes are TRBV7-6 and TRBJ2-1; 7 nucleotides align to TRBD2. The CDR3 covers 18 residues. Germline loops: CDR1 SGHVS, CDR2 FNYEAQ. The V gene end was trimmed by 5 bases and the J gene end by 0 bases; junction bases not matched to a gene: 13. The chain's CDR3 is CASSQTPLAAFSYNEQFF. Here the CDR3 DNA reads TGTGCCAGCAGCCAAACCCCTCTAGCGGCCTTCTCCTACAATGAGCAGTTCTTC.

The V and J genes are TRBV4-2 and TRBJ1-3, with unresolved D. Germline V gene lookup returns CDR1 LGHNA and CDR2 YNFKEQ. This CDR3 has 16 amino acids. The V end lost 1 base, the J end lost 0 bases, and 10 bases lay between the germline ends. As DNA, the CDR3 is TGTGCCAGCAGCCAAGCCGGGAGCGACTCTGGAAACACCATATATTTT. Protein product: CASSQAGSDSGNTIYF.

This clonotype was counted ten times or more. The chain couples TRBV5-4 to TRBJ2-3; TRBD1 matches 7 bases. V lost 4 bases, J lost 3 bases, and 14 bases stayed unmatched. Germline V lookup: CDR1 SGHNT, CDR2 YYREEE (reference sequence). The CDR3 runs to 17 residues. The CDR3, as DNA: TGTGCCAGCAGCCAACAAAAGCCTACGGACAGGACAGATACGCAGTATTTT. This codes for CASSQQKPTDRTDTQYF.

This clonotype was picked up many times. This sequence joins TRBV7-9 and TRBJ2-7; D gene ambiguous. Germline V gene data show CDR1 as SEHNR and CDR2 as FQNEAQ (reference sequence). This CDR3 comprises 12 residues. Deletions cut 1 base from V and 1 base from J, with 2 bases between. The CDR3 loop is CASSLESYEQYF. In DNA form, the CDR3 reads TGTGCCAGCAGCTTAGAATCCTACGAGCAGTACTTC.

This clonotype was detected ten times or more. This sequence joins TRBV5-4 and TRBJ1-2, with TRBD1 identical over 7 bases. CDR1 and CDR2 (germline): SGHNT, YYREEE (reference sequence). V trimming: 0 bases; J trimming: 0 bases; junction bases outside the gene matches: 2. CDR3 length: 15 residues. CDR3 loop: CASSLAQGANYGYTF. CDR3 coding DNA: TGTGCCAGCAGCTTGGCGCAGGGGGCTAACTATGGCTACACCTTC.

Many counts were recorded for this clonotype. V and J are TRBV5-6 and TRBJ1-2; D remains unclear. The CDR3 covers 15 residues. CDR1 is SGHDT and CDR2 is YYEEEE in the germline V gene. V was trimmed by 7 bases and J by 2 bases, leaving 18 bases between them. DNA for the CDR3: TGTGCCAGCGGCGATCCCTGGAGCCAGAACTATGGCTACACCTTC. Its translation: CASGDPWSQNYGYTF.

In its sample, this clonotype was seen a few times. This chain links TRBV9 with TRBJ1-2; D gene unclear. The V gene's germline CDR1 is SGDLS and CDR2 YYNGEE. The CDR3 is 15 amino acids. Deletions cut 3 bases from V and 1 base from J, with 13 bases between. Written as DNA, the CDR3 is TGTGCCAGCAGCGGAACGGAAAATTTTAACTATGGCTACACCTTC. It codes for CASSGTENFNYGYTF.